A selection of T cell receptor beta chains follows, all from one sample in a study of CD8 T cells in ankylosing spondylitis. TCRdb re-analysed the 5' RACE reads in MiXCR, keeping a single row per CDR3 protein. The repertoire includes fewer than 500,000 distinct CDR3 sequences, around 20% of them detected once, and around 16% sits in the top ten. Sequencing was carried out using blood, either unsorted or a sorted T cell fraction (not recorded which). The receptors here all came from a male donor with ankylosing spondylitis. Each CDR3 is given with its conserved first and last residue. Fields, in order: CDR3 DNA, CDR3 protein, D gene, V gene, clone size, CDR3 length, J gene. The D gene is left open where the match is weak. Only some rows state a clone size, as once, few, many or a class for expanded clones.

CDR3 DNA: TGTGCCAGCAGCCCCACCAGCTCACATGGTTCACCCCTCCACTTT
CDR3 protein: CASSPTSSHGSPLHF
D gene: .
V gene: TRBV2
clone size: few
CDR3 length: 15
J gene: TRBJ1-6

CDR3 DNA: TGTGCCAGCAGTGAGGGGAGGGGTCCAGATACGCAGTATTTT
CDR3 protein: CASSEGRGPDTQYF
D gene: TRBD2
V gene: TRBV25-1
clone size: .
CDR3 length: 14
J gene: TRBJ2-3

CDR3 DNA: TGCAGCACCCGACAGGGAATGGAGACCCAGTACTTC
CDR3 protein: CSTRQGMETQYF
D gene: TRBD1
V gene: TRBV29-1
clone size: few
CDR3 length: 12
J gene: TRBJ2-5

CDR3 DNA: TGTGCCAGCAGCCAAGAACACCGGGACGGCGAGCAGTACTTC
CDR3 protein: CASSQEHRDGEQYF
D gene: .
V gene: TRBV4-2
clone size: many
CDR3 length: 14
J gene: TRBJ2-7

CDR3 DNA: TGTGCCAGCGCTCCTCTAGAGGGAGTAATCACAGATACGCAGTATTTT
CDR3 protein: CASAPLEGVITDTQYF
D gene: .
V gene: TRBV12-3/TRBV12-4
clone size: many
CDR3 length: 16
J gene: TRBJ2-3

CDR3 DNA: TGTGCCAGCAGTCAAACGGCCGATCGTATGAACACTGAAGCTTTCTTT
CDR3 protein: CASSQTADRMNTEAFF
D gene: .
V gene: TRBV27
clone size: few
CDR3 length: 16
J gene: TRBJ1-1

CDR3 DNA: TGTGCCATCAGTGTCGCTAGCGGGAACTCTGGGGCCAACGTCCTGACTTTC
CDR3 protein: CAISVASGNSGANVLTF
D gene: TRBD2
V gene: TRBV10-3
clone size: few
CDR3 length: 17
J gene: TRBJ2-6

CDR3 DNA: TGTGCCAAGAGAGCTTGGGACAGAACTGGAAACACCATATATTTT
CDR3 protein: CAKRAWDRTGNTIYF
D gene: TRBD1
V gene: TRBV6-1
clone size: .
CDR3 length: 15
J gene: TRBJ1-3

CDR3 DNA: TGTGCCAGCAGCTGGGGACTAGCGGGAGTGGGGGATGAGCAGTTCTTC
CDR3 protein: CASSWGLAGVGDEQFF
D gene: TRBD2
V gene: TRBV5-6
clone size: .
CDR3 length: 16
J gene: TRBJ2-1

CDR3 DNA: TGTGCCAGCAGTTACTCCAGGACAGGGTTGACATTCGGCAATCAGCCCCAGCATTTT
CDR3 protein: CASSYSRTGLTFGNQPQHF
D gene: TRBD1
V gene: TRBV6-2/TRBV6-3
clone size: .
CDR3 length: 19
J gene: TRBJ1-5

CDR3 DNA: TGTGCCAGCAGCCAACCCGCTTTTCCCGAGGATACGCAGTATTTT
CDR3 protein: CASSQPAFPEDTQYF
D gene: .
V gene: TRBV3-1
clone size: .
CDR3 length: 15
J gene: TRBJ2-3

CDR3 DNA: TGTGCCAGCAGCTCTAGCGGGAGCAGCACAGATACGCAGTATTTT
CDR3 protein: CASSSSGSSTDTQYF
D gene: TRBD2
V gene: TRBV5-5
clone size: .
CDR3 length: 15
J gene: TRBJ2-3

CDR3 DNA: TGTGCCAGCAGCGCAAATGACCGTTACAATGAGCAGTTCTTC
CDR3 protein: CASSANDRYNEQFF
D gene: .
V gene: TRBV11-2
clone size: few
CDR3 length: 14
J gene: TRBJ2-1

CDR3 DNA: TGTGCCAGTTCCCTTGCGGGGTCTGGGGCCAACGTCCTGACTTTC
CDR3 protein: CASSLAGSGANVLTF
D gene: .
V gene: TRBV7-6
clone size: few
CDR3 length: 15
J gene: TRBJ2-6

CDR3 DNA: TGCGCCAGCAGCTTGCCGACTACTAGCACAGATACGCAGTATTTT
CDR3 protein: CASSLPTTSTDTQYF
D gene: .
V gene: TRBV5-1
clone size: .
CDR3 length: 15
J gene: TRBJ2-3

CDR3 DNA: TGTGCCAGCTCACCACTGGACGGCTATGGCTACACCTTC
CDR3 protein: CASSPLDGYGYTF
D gene: .
V gene: TRBV18
clone size: .
CDR3 length: 13
J gene: TRBJ1-2

CDR3 DNA: TGTGCCAGCAGTCCACGGACAGGGACCCTGCTAGCGGGAGGGAACAATGAGCAGTTCTTC
CDR3 protein: CASSPRTGTLLAGGNNEQFF
D gene: TRBD2
V gene: TRBV25-1
clone size: many
CDR3 length: 20
J gene: TRBJ2-1

CDR3 DNA: TGTGCCATCGCCGGGTTAGCGGACACAGATACGCAGTATTTT
CDR3 protein: CAIAGLADTDTQYF
D gene: .
V gene: TRBV10-3
clone size: .
CDR3 length: 14
J gene: TRBJ2-3

CDR3 DNA: TGTGCCAGCAGTTCCGGGAGGGGTAGGGGGATACGGTACGAGCAGTACTTC
CDR3 protein: CASSSGRGRGIRYEQYF
D gene: TRBD2
V gene: TRBV6-5
clone size: .
CDR3 length: 17
J gene: TRBJ2-7

CDR3 DNA: TGCAGCGTTGAACTGAGCGGGAGACCCCAAGAGACCCAGTACTTC
CDR3 protein: CSVELSGRPQETQYF
D gene: TRBD2
V gene: TRBV29-1
clone size: few
CDR3 length: 15
J gene: TRBJ2-5

CDR3 DNA: TGCGCCAGCAGCCAAGATTGGGGGTTTTACCAGCCCCAGCATTTT
CDR3 protein: CASSQDWGFYQPQHF
D gene: .
V gene: TRBV4-3
clone size: many
CDR3 length: 15
J gene: TRBJ1-5

CDR3 DNA: TGTGCCAGCAGAAAGCGGGGGGGTGGCGGGGAGCTGTTTTTT
CDR3 protein: CASRKRGGGGELFF
D gene: TRBD2
V gene: TRBV6-1
clone size: .
CDR3 length: 14
J gene: TRBJ2-2

CDR3 DNA: TGCAGTGCTAGGCACCGCTATGGAAACACCATATATTTT
CDR3 protein: CSARHRYGNTIYF
D gene: .
V gene: TRBV20-1
clone size: once
CDR3 length: 13
J gene: TRBJ1-3

CDR3 DNA: TGTGCCAGCAGTTTAGTTTACTCTGAGTACGAGCAGTACTTC
CDR3 protein: CASSLVYSEYEQYF
D gene: .
V gene: TRBV12-3/TRBV12-4
clone size: few
CDR3 length: 14
J gene: TRBJ2-7

CDR3 DNA: TGCAGTGCTGAGTCTCCGGGACAGAGAGATCAGCCCCAGCATTTT
CDR3 protein: CSAESPGQRDQPQHF
D gene: TRBD1
V gene: TRBV20-1
clone size: .
CDR3 length: 15
J gene: TRBJ1-5

CDR3 DNA: TGCGCCAGCAGCTCGGAGGGACAGGTTAATTCACCCCTCCACTTT
CDR3 protein: CASSSEGQVNSPLHF
D gene: TRBD1
V gene: TRBV5-1
clone size: many
CDR3 length: 15
J gene: TRBJ1-6

CDR3 DNA: TGTGCCAGCAGACAAGGGGACAGCGGTTTCCAAGAGACCCAGTACTTC
CDR3 protein: CASRQGDSGFQETQYF
D gene: .
V gene: TRBV21-1
clone size: .
CDR3 length: 16
J gene: TRBJ2-5

CDR3 DNA: TGCAGTTATCCTCAATTAGCGGGAGCTCCAGAGACCCAGTACTTC
CDR3 protein: CSYPQLAGAPETQYF
D gene: TRBD2
V gene: TRBV20-1
clone size: .
CDR3 length: 15
J gene: TRBJ2-5

CDR3 DNA: TGCGCCAGCAGTGATATCCCCAGGCGGACTAGCACAGATACGCAGTATTTT
CDR3 protein: CASSDIPRRTSTDTQYF
D gene: .
V gene: TRBV10-2
clone size: .
CDR3 length: 17
J gene: TRBJ2-3

CDR3 DNA: TGTGCCAGCAGCTTAGATCTTGGGGTAGCTACCGGGGAGCTGTTTTTT
CDR3 protein: CASSLDLGVATGELFF
D gene: .
V gene: TRBV11-2
clone size: .
CDR3 length: 16
J gene: TRBJ2-2

CDR3 DNA: TGTGCCAGCAGCGGACAGGGGGGAGTGGAAGCTTTCTTT
CDR3 protein: CASSGQGGVEAFF
D gene: TRBD1
V gene: TRBV9
clone size: .
CDR3 length: 13
J gene: TRBJ1-1

CDR3 DNA: TGCAGTGCTAGAGGCCCTGGAGGACAGGGACTAGGCGAGCAGTACTTC
CDR3 protein: CSARGPGGQGLGEQYF
D gene: .
V gene: TRBV20-1
clone size: few
CDR3 length: 16
J gene: TRBJ2-7

CDR3 DNA: TGTGCCAGCAGTTTTTCGCCAGGGAGGGCACAAGAGACCCAGTACTTC
CDR3 protein: CASSFSPGRAQETQYF
D gene: TRBD2
V gene: TRBV27
clone size: .
CDR3 length: 16
J gene: TRBJ2-5

CDR3 DNA: TGTGCCAGCAGCTTGGGACGGAGGGTTGCAGATACGCAGTATTTT
CDR3 protein: CASSLGRRVADTQYF
D gene: .
V gene: TRBV7-8
clone size: few
CDR3 length: 15
J gene: TRBJ2-3

CDR3 DNA: TGTGCCAGCAGGCTTCCGAGGCCGGGCACTGAAGCTTTCTTT
CDR3 protein: CASRLPRPGTEAFF
D gene: .
V gene: TRBV7-9
clone size: few
CDR3 length: 14
J gene: TRBJ1-1

CDR3 DNA: TGTGCCATCAGTGAGGGGGGCAGGCAAGAGACCCAGTACTTC
CDR3 protein: CAISEGGRQETQYF
D gene: .
V gene: TRBV10-3
clone size: few
CDR3 length: 14
J gene: TRBJ2-5

CDR3 DNA: TGTGCCAGCAGCTTGCAAAATACACGAAGGGGGCAGTACTTC
CDR3 protein: CASSLQNTRRGQYF
D gene: .
V gene: TRBV5-6
clone size: few
CDR3 length: 14
J gene: TRBJ2-7

CDR3 DNA: TGCGCCAGCACCCAGGGGGCGCGGGAGACCCAGTACTTC
CDR3 protein: CASTQGARETQYF
D gene: TRBD1
V gene: TRBV5-1
clone size: .
CDR3 length: 13
J gene: TRBJ2-5

CDR3 DNA: TGCAGCGTGAGACAGGGCGAGAACTATGGCTACACCTTC
CDR3 protein: CSVRQGENYGYTF
D gene: TRBD1
V gene: TRBV29-1
clone size: .
CDR3 length: 13
J gene: TRBJ1-2

CDR3 DNA: TGCAGCGTTGGCGTGGGGGGGAACACCGGGGAGCTGTTTTTT
CDR3 protein: CSVGVGGNTGELFF
D gene: .
V gene: TRBV29-1
clone size: .
CDR3 length: 14
J gene: TRBJ2-2

CDR3 DNA: TGCGCCAGCAGCTTGGAACAGGGTGGTGTCGGGGAGCTGTTTTTT
CDR3 protein: CASSLEQGGVGELFF
D gene: .
V gene: TRBV5-1
clone size: few
CDR3 length: 15
J gene: TRBJ2-2

CDR3 DNA: TGTGCCAGCAGCCAAGATGGTAGCGGGCTAACAGATACGCAGTATTTT
CDR3 protein: CASSQDGSGLTDTQYF
D gene: TRBD2
V gene: TRBV4-2
clone size: few
CDR3 length: 16
J gene: TRBJ2-3

CDR3 DNA: TGTGCCAGCAAGACCCTACAGGGACCTGGTGAGCAGTTCTTC
CDR3 protein: CASKTLQGPGEQFF
D gene: .
V gene: TRBV6-2/TRBV6-3
clone size: .
CDR3 length: 14
J gene: TRBJ2-1

CDR3 DNA: TGCGCCAGCAGCACGGGACAGATTTTCAACACCGGGGAGCTGTTTTTT
CDR3 protein: CASSTGQIFNTGELFF
D gene: TRBD1
V gene: TRBV5-1
clone size: few
CDR3 length: 16
J gene: TRBJ2-2

CDR3 DNA: TGCGCCAGCAGCTTGGGCGCTTTTGGCGCTTCGGGGGCCAACGTCCTGACTTTC
CDR3 protein: CASSLGAFGASGANVLTF
D gene: .
V gene: TRBV5-1
clone size: .
CDR3 length: 18
J gene: TRBJ2-6

CDR3 DNA: TGTGCCACCAGTGATTCGGACAGGGGGCACACAGATACGCAGTATTTT
CDR3 protein: CATSDSDRGHTDTQYF
D gene: TRBD1
V gene: TRBV24-1
clone size: .
CDR3 length: 16
J gene: TRBJ2-3

CDR3 DNA: TGTGCCAGCTCTCCCCCACTAGCGGGAGCGTCTGGGGAGCAGTACTTC
CDR3 protein: CASSPPLAGASGEQYF
D gene: TRBD2
V gene: TRBV18
clone size: .
CDR3 length: 16
J gene: TRBJ2-7

CDR3 DNA: TGCGCCAGCAGCTTGATCGGGACAGGGGGAGTCGGCGAGCAGTACTTC
CDR3 protein: CASSLIGTGGVGEQYF
D gene: TRBD1
V gene: TRBV5-1
clone size: few
CDR3 length: 16
J gene: TRBJ2-7

CDR3 DNA: TGTGCCAGCAGTTCCCCCTTCCGGACAGGGTGGGACGAGCAGTACTTC
CDR3 protein: CASSSPFRTGWDEQYF
D gene: TRBD1
V gene: TRBV28
clone size: .
CDR3 length: 16
J gene: TRBJ2-7

CDR3 DNA: TGCGCCAGCAGAGAGCCCGCTAGCGGGTCCTCCTACAATGAGCAGTTCTTC
CDR3 protein: CASREPASGSSYNEQFF
D gene: TRBD2
V gene: TRBV5-1
clone size: few
CDR3 length: 17
J gene: TRBJ2-1

CDR3 DNA: TGTGCCAGCAGCCTACTCACAGGGGCAGATACGCAGTATTTT
CDR3 protein: CASSLLTGADTQYF
D gene: TRBD1
V gene: TRBV3-1
clone size: few
CDR3 length: 14
J gene: TRBJ2-3